Below, one T cell receptor (beta chain) is given with its context. The antigen remains undetermined. This sample stems from a study of cytotoxic CD8 clonotypes in ibrutinib-treated CLL. Looking at the study overall: Of the patients, about a dozen were relapsed/refractory, about 15 treatment-naive and 17 to 18 IGHV unmutated. Response samples were drawn at a median of approximately 11 months of treatment, range 6 to 36. Whole-study findings and limits: Contraction or stability on treatment characterized the public clonotypes, which were uncommon.

V shed 0 bases and J shed 3 bases, with 21 bases lying between them. CDR1 and CDR2 (germline): SGDLS, YYNGEE. The CDR3 has 18 amino acids. Libraries were prepared by immunoSEQ multiplex PCR; TCRdb keeps only in-frame clonotypes and omits some of them. The table includes under 40,000 clones, approximately 48% detected once. This chain connects TRBV9 to TRBJ1-2; no firm D call. The specimen comprised PBMCs, sampled before ibrutinib treatment. The source is a human donor with chronic lymphocytic leukemia. In DNA, the CDR3 is TGTGCCAGCAGCGTAGATGAGCTCAAACCCGGTTTAGACTATGGCTACACCTTC. Encoded protein: CASSVDELKPGLDYGYTF.